Following are 9 T cell receptor beta chains from one sample sequenced in a study of T cells in Graves' hyperthyroidism and ophthalmopathy. RNA transcripts provided the source from which TCR beta CDR3 regions were amplified. With the HTBI primer set, the TCR CDR3 went through a first round of RT-PCR. MiXCR was run by TCRdb on the multiplex PCR reads, yielding one entry per CDR3 protein. This sample yields over 700,000 distinct CDR3 sequences, of which roughly 40% are seen a single time; approximately 8.7% belongs to the top ten. The sequenced sample consisted of blood. The receptors were sampled from a young man with Graves' hyperthyroidism.

The chain is built from TRBV20-1 and TRBJ1-4; maybe TRBD1 (5 bases). The CDR3 has 16 amino acids. V lost 0 bases, J lost 5 bases, and 16 bases lay in between. The germline V gene encodes CDR1 DFQATT and CDR2 SNEGSKA (reference sequence). The DNA of the CDR3 is TGCAGTGCTAGAGATCCCGCCCGGACACCGAATGAAAAACTGTTTTTT. It specifies CSARDPARTPNEKLFF.

This clonotype was seen a handful of times. One end of the junction fails to match germline, which may point to a read error. The chain combines TRBV4-1 with TRBJ2-7; D might be TRBD1 (6 bases). CDR3 length: 15 amino acids. Germline values: CDR1 MGHRA, CDR2 YSYEKL. CDR3 nucleotides: TGTGCCAGCAGCCCCAACAGGGATCGAACCTACGAGCAGTACTTC. Translating it yields CASSPNRDRTYEQYF.

As concerns this clonotype: A junction end diverges from the germline sequence, so it may reflect a read error. The V gene is TRBV11-2, the J gene TRBJ2-7; 7 nucleotides match TRBD2. This CDR3 is built from 14 residues. The germline CDR1 and CDR2 sequences are SGHAT and FQNNGV. The CDR3, as DNA: TGTGCCAGCAGCTTTGGGGGGGACCCCTACAAGCAGTACTTC. Translating gives CASSFGGDPYKQYF.

V and J are TRBV20-1 and TRBJ2-7, with TRBD2 identical over 7 bases. V lost 6 bases, J lost 5 bases, and 13 bases stayed unmatched. The CDR3 is made up of 14 amino acids. Germline V gives CDR1 DFQATT, CDR2 SNEGSKA (reference sequence). As DNA, the CDR3 is TGCAGTGCCAGGATTGTAAGGGAGGGTGACGAGCAGTACTTC. It translates to CSARIVREGDEQYF.

This clonotype was observed a few times. CDR3 sequence: CASSRDRFSYEQYF. As DNA, the CDR3 is TGTGCCAGCAGCCGGGACAGGTTCTCCTACGAGCAGTACTTC. The chain joins TRBV11-1 to TRBJ2-7; 8 bases fit TRBD1. Losses at the gene ends were 5 bases for V and 0 bases for J; bases not matched to a gene: 3. CDR1 is SGHAT, CDR2 FQDESV, per germline (reference sequence). This CDR3 is 14 amino acids long.

This chain joins TRBV7-6 and TRBJ2-6; maybe TRBD1 (6 bases). The CDR3 contains 16 residues. Per germline, CDR1 SGHVS and CDR2 FNYEAQ. The V end lost 4 bases, the J end lost 2 bases, and 12 bases lay between the germline ends. In DNA form, the CDR3 reads TGTGCCAGCAGCTCTTTAACAGGGCCTGGGGCCAACGTCCTGACTTTC. Translating gives CASSSLTGPGANVLTF.

V and J are TRBV5-6 and TRBJ2-2; D gene uncertain. CDR1 and CDR2 from the germline V gene are SGHDT and YYEEEE. This CDR3 comprises 12 residues. Trimming took 5 bases from V and 6 from J, leaving 8 bases between them. CDR3 sequence reads: CASSYTSGELFF. CDR3 in DNA: TGTGCCAGCAGTTACACTTCCGGGGAGCTGTTTTTT.

This clonotype was found many times. CDR3 DNA sequence: TGTGCCATCAGTGTAGCAGGGTACACCGGGGAGCTGTTTTTT. Its translation is CAISVAGYTGELFF. The V and J genes are TRBV10-3 and TRBJ2-2; weak D call: TRBD1 (5 bases). The CDR3 is 14 amino acids. Germline CDR1 and CDR2: ENHRY and SYGVKD. The ends were cut back, 4 bases at V and 3 bases at J, with 9 bases in the middle.

The table lists this clonotype with many counts. The rearrangement joins TRBV19 to TRBJ1-1, with D uncertain. V was pared by 4 bases and J by 0 bases, with 9 bases between. The CDR3 runs to 14 residues. CDR1 and CDR2 from the germline V gene are LNHDA and SQIVND (reference sequence). The CDR3 nucleotides are TGTGCCAGTAGTAGCGGATTTATGAACACTGAAGCTTTCTTT. This codes for CASSSGFMNTEAFF.